This T cell receptor beta chain was recovered during a study of OX40 agonist ivuxolimab in advanced cancers. In the study overall: People who had prior anti-PD-1, anti-PD-L1 or anti-CTLA-4 therapy could take part, and under 45% had some.

In regard to this clone: Its antigen is as yet unknown.

Overall study results and limits: Some patients without response likewise showed low normalized clonal expansion. In the 0.1 to 3.0 mg/kg range, CD4+ and CD8+ blood T cells had expanded clonally by week 6. On average, a greater number of expanded clones characterised CD8+ T cells relative to CD4+.

The method was immunoSEQ multiplex PCR; TCRdb's version includes in-frame clones alone and lacks a portion of them. The sample records approximately 75,000 clones, approximately 87% being singletons. The CDR3 is 14 amino acids. Germline V lookup: CDR1 SGHNT, CDR2 YENEEA. V lost 5 bases and J lost 1, with 12 bases in between. This specimen was CD4+ or CD8+ T cells sorted from blood, taken in a trial of the OX40 agonist ivuxolimab. J is TRBJ2-7 and V is TRBV11-3; possibly TRBD1 for D (5 bases). The receptor was derived from an adult with an advanced solid tumor such as melanoma, head and neck, liver or kidney cancer. CDR3 in amino acids: CASSPKGISYEQYF. The DNA for the CDR3 is TGTGCCAGCAGCCCAAAGGGGATTTCCTACGAGCAGTACTTC.